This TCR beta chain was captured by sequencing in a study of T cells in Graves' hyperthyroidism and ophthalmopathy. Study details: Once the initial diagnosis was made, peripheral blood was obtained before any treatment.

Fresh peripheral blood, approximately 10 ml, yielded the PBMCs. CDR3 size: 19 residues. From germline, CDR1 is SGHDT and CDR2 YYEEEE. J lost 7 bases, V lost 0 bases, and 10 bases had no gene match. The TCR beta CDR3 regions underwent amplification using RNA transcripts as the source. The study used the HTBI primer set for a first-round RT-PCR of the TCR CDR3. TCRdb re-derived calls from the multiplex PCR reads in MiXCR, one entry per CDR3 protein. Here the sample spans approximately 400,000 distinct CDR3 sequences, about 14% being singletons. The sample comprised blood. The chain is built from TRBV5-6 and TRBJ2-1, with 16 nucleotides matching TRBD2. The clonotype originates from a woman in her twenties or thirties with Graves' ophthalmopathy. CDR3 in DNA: TGTGCCAGCAGCTTGGTTAGGTTGCTGGGACTAGCGGGGGGGAATGAGCAGTTCTTC. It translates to CASSLVRLLGLAGGNEQFF.